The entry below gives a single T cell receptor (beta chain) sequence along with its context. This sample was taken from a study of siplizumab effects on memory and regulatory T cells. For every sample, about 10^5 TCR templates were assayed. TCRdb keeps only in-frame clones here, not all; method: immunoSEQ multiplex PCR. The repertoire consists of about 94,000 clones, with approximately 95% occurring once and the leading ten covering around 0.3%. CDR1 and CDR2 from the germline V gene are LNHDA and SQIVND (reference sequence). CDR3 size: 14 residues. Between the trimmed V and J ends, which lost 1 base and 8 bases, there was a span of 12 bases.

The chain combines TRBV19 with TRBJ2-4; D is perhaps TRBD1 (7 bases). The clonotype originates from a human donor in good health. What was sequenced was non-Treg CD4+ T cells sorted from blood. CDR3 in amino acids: CASSIGTGGDIQYF. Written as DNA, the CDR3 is TGTGCCAGTAGTATAGGGACAGGAGGGGACATTCAGTACTTC.